Listed below are T cell receptor beta chains from one sample, sequenced in a study of response to subunit inactivated influenza vaccine. TCRdb reprocessed the RT-PCR reads with MiXCR, giving one entry per CDR3 protein. Seen here are 290,000 or so distinct CDR3 sequences, 22% observed once, and the top ten hold about 9.4%. Sequences were derived from PBMCs from blood, sampled less than 22 months after vaccination. The receptor set was obtained from a man between 50 and 69 years old who received an inactivated influenza vaccine. Each CDR3 is given with its conserved first and last residue. The D gene is left open where the match is weak. Size is stated for part of the rows, as once, few or many counts, or as a class when the clone is expanded.

cdr3_aa: CATSRDPRSGGTEAFF; cdr3_nt: TGTGCCACCAGCAGAGATCCACGGTCTGGAGGTACTGAAGCTTTCTTT; d_call: -; clone_size: few; v_call: TRBV15; j_call: TRBJ1-1
cdr3_aa: CSAFGQPGPQHF; cdr3_nt: TGCAGTGCTTTCGGACAGCCTGGGCCCCAGCATTTT; d_call: -; clone_size: -; v_call: TRBV20-1; j_call: TRBJ1-5
cdr3_aa: CASATSGQEGGAFF; cdr3_nt: TGTGCCAGCGCAACAAGCGGACAGGAGGGGGGAGCTTTCTTT; d_call: TRBD1; clone_size: many; v_call: TRBV18; j_call: TRBJ1-1
cdr3_aa: CASGQGSSPLHF; cdr3_nt: TGTGCCAGCGGGCAGGGTAGTTCACCCCTCCACTTT; d_call: -; clone_size: -; v_call: TRBV7-2; j_call: TRBJ1-6
cdr3_aa: CSVRFGQGAGETQYF; cdr3_nt: TGCAGCGTCCGTTTCGGGCAGGGGGCTGGAGAGACCCAGTACTTC; d_call: TRBD1; clone_size: -; v_call: TRBV29-1; j_call: TRBJ2-5
cdr3_aa: CASRGTATTGELFF; cdr3_nt: TGTGCCAGCAGGGGGACAGCCACGACCGGGGAGCTGTTTTTT; d_call: TRBD1; clone_size: few; v_call: TRBV12-3/TRBV12-4; j_call: TRBJ2-2
cdr3_aa: CASSVASGISTAFKQETQYF; cdr3_nt: TGTGCCAGCAGCGTAGCGTCGGGGATTTCAACGGCGTTTAAACAAGAGACCCAGTACTTC; d_call: -; clone_size: few; v_call: TRBV9; j_call: TRBJ2-5
cdr3_aa: CASSQDGTGSEKLFF; cdr3_nt: TGCGCCAGCAGCCAAGACGGGACAGGGAGTGAAAAACTGTTTTTT; d_call: TRBD1; clone_size: -; v_call: TRBV4-1; j_call: TRBJ1-4
cdr3_aa: CASSFGFTGIDTEAFF; cdr3_nt: TGTGCCAGCAGTTTTGGTTTTACAGGCATCGACACTGAAGCTTTCTTT; d_call: -; clone_size: many; v_call: TRBV27; j_call: TRBJ1-1
cdr3_aa: CSARDTGIRNKLFF; cdr3_nt: TGCAGTGCTAGAGATACGGGGATTAGGAATAAACTGTTTTTT; d_call: -; clone_size: many; v_call: TRBV20-1; j_call: TRBJ1-4
cdr3_aa: CASSRTGTLTEAFF; cdr3_nt: TGTGCCAGCAGTCGCACAGGAACCCTCACTGAAGCTTTCTTT; d_call: -; clone_size: few; v_call: TRBV12-3/TRBV12-4; j_call: TRBJ1-1
cdr3_aa: CASSQELGKAYGYTF; cdr3_nt: TGTGCCAGCAGCCAAGAGTTGGGAAAAGCGTATGGCTACACCTTC; d_call: -; clone_size: -; v_call: TRBV14; j_call: TRBJ1-2
cdr3_aa: CASSLRGALPGELFF; cdr3_nt: TGTGCCAGCAGTCTACGGGGGGCGCTTCCCGGGGAGCTGTTTTTT; d_call: -; clone_size: few; v_call: TRBV6-5; j_call: TRBJ2-2
cdr3_aa: CASSRTGVHNEQFF; cdr3_nt: TGTGCCAGCAGTAGGACAGGGGTCCACAATGAGCAGTTCTTC; d_call: TRBD1; clone_size: -; v_call: TRBV2; j_call: TRBJ2-1
cdr3_aa: CASSGTSGGANTGELFF; cdr3_nt: TGCGCCAGCAGTGGGACTAGCGGGGGGGCGAACACCGGGGAGCTGTTTTTT; d_call: TRBD2; clone_size: -; v_call: TRBV10-1; j_call: TRBJ2-2
cdr3_aa: CASSLTRGSGGAEAFF; cdr3_nt: TGTGCCAGCAGTCTTACGAGGGGTTCAGGGGGTGCTGAAGCTTTCTTT; d_call: TRBD1; clone_size: -; v_call: TRBV6-1; j_call: TRBJ1-1
cdr3_aa: CASSRTYRDRDQPQHF; cdr3_nt: TGCGCCAGCAGCCGGACATACCGGGACAGAGATCAGCCCCAGCATTTT; d_call: TRBD1; clone_size: -; v_call: TRBV4-3; j_call: TRBJ1-5
cdr3_aa: CASRFRQGAYEQYF; cdr3_nt: TGCGCCAGCAGATTTAGACAGGGGGCATACGAGCAGTACTTC; d_call: TRBD1; clone_size: -; v_call: TRBV10-2; j_call: TRBJ2-7
cdr3_aa: CASRLQDSLGEQYF; cdr3_nt: TGTGCCAGCCGCCTCCAGGACTCTTTGGGGGAGCAGTACTTC; d_call: -; clone_size: few; v_call: TRBV28; j_call: TRBJ2-7
cdr3_aa: CASSLARANEQFF; cdr3_nt: TGCGCCAGCAGCTTGGCCCGAGCCAATGAGCAGTTCTTC; d_call: -; clone_size: -; v_call: TRBV5-1; j_call: TRBJ2-1
cdr3_aa: CASSAQLNQPQHF; cdr3_nt: TGTGCCAGCAGTGCTCAGTTAAATCAGCCCCAGCATTTT; d_call: -; clone_size: few; v_call: TRBV6-1; j_call: TRBJ1-5
cdr3_aa: CAISAGGSHEAFF; cdr3_nt: TGTGCCATCAGTGCCGGGGGGTCCCATGAAGCTTTCTTT; d_call: -; clone_size: -; v_call: TRBV10-3; j_call: TRBJ1-1
cdr3_aa: CASSHADSANEKLFF; cdr3_nt: TGCGCCAGCAGCCATGCGGACTCAGCTAATGAAAAACTGTTTTTT; d_call: -; clone_size: -; v_call: TRBV4-3; j_call: TRBJ1-4
cdr3_aa: CAISESGGSYNSPLHF; cdr3_nt: TGTGCCATCAGTGAGTCCGGGGGATCCTATAATTCACCCCTCCACTTT; d_call: -; clone_size: -; v_call: TRBV10-3; j_call: TRBJ1-6
cdr3_aa: CASSQAVHNTEAFF; cdr3_nt: TGTGCCAGCAGCCAAGCGGTACACAACACTGAAGCTTTCTTT; d_call: -; clone_size: -; v_call: TRBV3-1; j_call: TRBJ1-1
cdr3_aa: CSARELRTGGGNQPQHF; cdr3_nt: TGCAGTGCTAGAGAACTCCGGACAGGGGGAGGCAATCAGCCCCAGCATTTT; d_call: TRBD1; clone_size: -; v_call: TRBV20-1; j_call: TRBJ1-5
cdr3_aa: CASSPPRGNEQFF; cdr3_nt: TGTGCCAGCAGCCCACCCCGTGGCAATGAGCAGTTCTTC; d_call: -; clone_size: -; v_call: TRBV9; j_call: TRBJ2-1